This T cell receptor (beta chain) was captured by sequencing in a study of T cell responses to AZD1222 COVID-19 vaccine. Points from the study as a whole: The donor group comprised mostly white British people and more females; the analysis possibly underestimated clonal diversity.

Germline V CDR1 and CDR2: SQVTM, ANQGSEA. The J segment lost 6 bases and the V segment lost 4 bases, leaving 8 bases of the junction unmatched. There are 13 residues in the CDR3. The protocol was immunoSEQ multiplex PCR, while the TCRdb copy is restricted to in-frame clones and leaves out a portion. The table shows over 50,000 clones, with more than 75% occurring only once. On this clone itself: The antigen is not known.

The TCR originated in an adult who received the AZD1222 COVID-19 vaccine. Sequencing was performed on peripheral blood, taken 28 days after the second AZD1222 dose. The chain joins TRBV29-1 to TRBJ2-7; 8 bases are a match to TRBD1. DNA for the CDR3: TGCAGCGTTGCAGGACAGGGAAGGGGCGAGCAGTACTTC. It codes for CSVAGQGRGEQYF.